Each of the 15 T cell receptor beta chains below was sequenced from the same sample in a study of T-cell reconstitution after alpha-beta-depleted transplantation in children. A library of TCRbeta sequences, prepared with unique molecular identifiers, was generated. TCRdb processed the PCR reads anew with MiXCR; each CDR3 protein has one entry. Found here are about 610,000 distinct CDR3 sequences, 25% to 30% of them singletons; the top ten hold 30% to 45%. Material: PBMCs, obtained before TCRalphabeta/CD19-depleted stem cell transplant. The source is a boy less than two years old with Wiskott-Aldrich syndrome, due to receive a stem cell transplant.

This clonotype was observed once. The CDR3 DNA is TGCAGTGCTATTTTTGGACTAGCGTACAATGAGCAGTTCTTC. The encoded protein is CSAIFGLAYNEQFF. The V call is TRBV20-1, the J call TRBJ2-1; the match to TRBD2 covers 9 bases. CDR1 and CDR2 from the germline V gene are DFQATT and SNEGSKA (reference sequence). The CDR3 totals 14 residues. The trim removed 4 bases at V and 4 bases at J, leaving 5 bases unmatched.

The chain employs TRBV29-1 and TRBJ2-1; perhaps TRBD2 as D (5 bases). This CDR3 has 12 residues. Trimming stripped 6 bases from V and 5 bases from J, with 11 bases between. Germline V gene sequence: CDR1 SQVTM, CDR2 ANQGSEA. In nucleotides, the CDR3 is TGCAGCGTCCTCGGACTCAACAATGAGCAGTTCTTC. Translated: CSVLGLNNEQFF.

The rearrangement links TRBV24-1 to TRBJ2-1; the D gene is possibly TRBD2 (6 bases). V was trimmed by 3 bases and J by 4 bases, leaving 18 bases between them. The CDR3 sequence is 17 residues long. In germline, CDR1 is KGHDR, CDR2 SFDVKD. CDR3 nucleotides: TGTGCCACCAGTGATCCGCTTAGACTGGGAGGTTACAATGAGCAGTTCTTC. As protein: CATSDPLRLGGYNEQFF.

V is TRBV12-3 or TRBV12-4 and J is TRBJ2-3; D is unclear. This CDR3 contains 15 residues. V was pared by 8 bases and J by 3 bases, with 18 bases between. As DNA, the CDR3 is TGTGCCAGCTGTACCGGACCCCTCGCAACAGATACGCAGTATTTT. This sequence encodes CASCTGPLATDTQYF.

V usage is TRBV5-1 and J usage is TRBJ2-7; D gene unclear. Trimming took off 0 bases at V and 4 bases at J, with 11 bases between the two ends. The CDR3 length is 14 residues. Germline lookup yields CDR1 SGHRS and CDR2 YFSETQ. DNA of the CDR3: TGCGCCAGCAGCTTGGCGCCCCCTCTATACGAGCAGTACTTC. Translating gives CASSLAPPLYEQYF.

The V and J genes are TRBV18 and TRBJ2-3; the D is unclear. V gave up 3 bases and J gave up 4 bases, with 8 bases separating them. The CDR3 loop spans 13 amino acids. Germline lookup yields CDR1 KGHSH and CDR2 LQKENI. This CDR3 is CASSPGFPDTQYF. The CDR3 coding sequence is TGTGCCAGCTCACCGGGGTTCCCAGATACGCAGTATTTT. Combining the CDR3 with reference TRBV18 and TRBJ2-3 gives the whole variable domain NAGVMQNPRHLVRRRGQEARLRCSPMKGHSHVYWYRQLPEEGLKFMVYLQKENIIDESGMPKERFSAEFPKEGPSILRIQQVVRGDSAAYFCASSPGFPDTQYFGPGTRLTVL.

V and J are TRBV20-1 and TRBJ2-4; no definite D call. Germline-derived CDR1 and CDR2 are DFQATT and SNEGSKA (reference sequence). V lost 0 bases and J lost 4, with 7 bases in between. CDR3 length: 13 residues. This chain's CDR3 is CSARDRWKNIQYF. In DNA, the CDR3 is TGCAGTGCTAGAGATCGGTGGAAAAACATTCAGTACTTC.

The chain has TRBV5-1 and TRBJ2-5; D perhaps matches TRBD1 (5 bases). Trimming cost V 9 bases and J 3 bases, with 15 bases left between them. Germline values: CDR1 SGHRS, CDR2 YFSETQ. CDR3 length equals 13 residues. DNA for the CDR3: TGCGCCACTTCAAGGCAGGGTAAAGAGACCCAGTACTTC. This sequence encodes CATSRQGKETQYF.

This rearrangement joins TRBV27 to TRBJ1-1; D is undetermined. The CDR3 loop spans 15 amino acids. The V gene's germline CDR1 is MNHEY and CDR2 SMNVEV (reference sequence). V lost 5 bases and J lost 0, with 13 bases in between. CDR3 DNA sequence: TGTGCCAGCAGTCCCGAACTTGGTTTGAACACTGAAGCTTTCTTT. It yields the protein CASSPELGLNTEAFF.

This clonotype was found a few times. The chain is built from TRBV4-1 and TRBJ2-5; TRBD1 matches 8 bases. This CDR3 spans 14 amino acids. V gave up 2 bases and J gave up 5 bases; unmatched junction bases: 4. Germline CDR1 and CDR2: MGHRA and YSYEKL. As DNA, the CDR3 is TGCGCCAGCAGCCAACAGGGGGCGATCGAGACCCAGTACTTC. Translation: CASSQQGAIETQYF.

V and J are TRBV20-1 and TRBJ1-2; TRBD1 agrees at 7 bases. Trimming cost V 4 bases and J 4 bases; bases outside gene matches: 3. CDR3 length: 12 residues. Looked up from germline, CDR1 is DFQATT and CDR2 is SNEGSKA (reference sequence). CDR3 residues: CSAIGTAYGYTF. The CDR3 nucleotides are TGCAGTGCTATCGGGACAGCCTATGGCTACACCTTC.

This chain links TRBV10-3 with TRBJ2-1; the match to TRBD2 covers 13 bases. Germline assignment: CDR1 ENHRY and CDR2 SYGVKD. Unmatched junction bases numbered 6, after V lost 10 bases and J lost 0 bases. This CDR3 has 16 amino acids. DNA for the CDR3: TGTGCCACTGGACTAGCGGGAGTCGGCTCCTACAATGAGCAGTTCTTC. It yields the protein CATGLAGVGSYNEQFF.

This clonotype was detected only a few times. The rearrangement links TRBV5-1 to TRBJ2-1; 7 nucleotides match TRBD2. Germline V gene lookup returns CDR1 SGHRS and CDR2 YFSETQ. With V trimmed by 1 base and J by 7 bases, 5 bases remained unmatched. This CDR3 region has 14 residues. This CDR3 reads CASSLLLARNEQFF. The CDR3 DNA follows: TGCGCCAGCAGCTTGCTACTAGCGAGAAATGAGCAGTTCTTC. Filled out from reference TRBV5-1 and TRBJ2-1, the complete variable domain reads KAGVTQTPRYLIKTRGQQVTLSCSPISGHRSVSWYQQTPGQGLQFLFEYFSETQRNKGNFPGRFSGRQFSNSRSEMNVSTLELGDSALYLCASSLLLARNEQFFGPGTRLTVL.

This clonotype turned up a few times. The J gene is TRBJ2-3, the V gene TRBV4-1; the match to TRBD2 covers 11 bases. J lost 2 bases, V lost 0 bases, and 10 bases had no gene match. The CDR3 is 19 residues long. CDR1 MGHRA and CDR2 YSYEKL come from the germline V gene. CDR3 region: CASSQEGLADLKPTDTQYF. CDR3 coding DNA: TGCGCCAGCAGCCAAGAGGGACTAGCGGACCTGAAACCCACAGATACGCAGTATTTT.

The chain uses TRBV4-2 and TRBJ2-1; D is undetermined. CDR1 and CDR2 from the germline V gene are LGHNA and YNFKEQ. The CDR3 consists of 18 residues. Trimming removed 4 bases at V and 7 bases at J, with 26 bases between. CDR3 protein: CASSPFIQAGLRVNEQFF. DNA of the CDR3: TGTGCCAGCAGCCCTTTCATCCAGGCCGGTCTTCGGGTGAATGAGCAGTTCTTC.